One and the same sample provided the 8 T cell receptor beta chains below, sequenced in a study of T cells in Graves' hyperthyroidism and ophthalmopathy. RNA transcripts gave rise to amplified TCR beta CDR3 regions. Initially, a first-round RT-PCR of the TCR CDR3 employed the HTBI primer set. TCRdb processed the multiplex PCR reads anew with MiXCR; each CDR3 protein has one entry. The sample records 500,000 to 800,000 distinct CDR3 sequences, just under 45% being singletons. Sequencing input: peripheral blood or thyroid tissue (not recorded which). These receptors were obtained from an adult man with Graves' disease, either hyperthyroidism or ophthalmopathy (not recorded which).

This clonotype occurred many times. V gene TRBV20-1 combines with J gene TRBJ2-7; 9 bases fit TRBD1. Germline V gene sequence: CDR1 DFQATT, CDR2 SNEGSKA (reference sequence). V dropped 6 bases and J dropped 1; count of bases not matched to a gene: 7. CDR3 length: 14 amino acids. The DNA of the CDR3 is TGCAGTGCCAACACCGGGACAGGGTCCTACGAGCAGTACTTC. Translation gives CSANTGTGSYEQYF.

J is TRBJ1-1 and V is TRBV20-1; 11 bases match TRBD1. CDR3 length equals 15 residues. J gave up 3 bases and V 0 bases, and 3 bases lay outside the gene matches. Germline V gene lookup returns CDR1 DFQATT and CDR2 SNEGSKA (reference sequence). The DNA for the CDR3 is TGCAGTGCTAGAGAAGGGACAGGGGGGTACACTGAAGCTTTCTTT. It specifies CSAREGTGGYTEAFF.

Points on this clonotype: A much larger clonotype is one base distant, so this may be a read error. The chain uses TRBV6-5 and TRBJ1-2; D gene ambiguous. The CDR3 runs 13 residues. The germline V gene encodes CDR1 MNHEY and CDR2 SVGAGI. The CDR3 sequence: CAISYSTEYGYTF. CDR3 DNA sequence: TGTGCCATCAGTTACTCGACGGAATATGGCTACACCTTC.

A word on this clonotype: One end of the junction is discordant with germline, which a read error may explain. This chain uses TRBV28 with TRBJ2-5, with D possibly being TRBD1 (6 bases). Germline CDR1 and CDR2: MDHEN and SYDVKM. CDR3 length equals 14 residues. CDR3 nucleotide sequence: TGTGCCAGCAGTCGATTTGGGACACAAGGGACCCAGTACTTC. Translating it yields CASSRFGTQGTQYF.

Only one count was recorded for this clonotype. The chain couples TRBV6-1 to TRBJ1-4; TRBD1 matches at 7 bases. Per the germline V gene, CDR1 is MNHNS and CDR2 is SASEGT. CDR3 length: 13 residues. The V segment lost 2 bases and the J segment 8 bases; nucleotides outside the gene matches: 2. In nucleotides, the CDR3 is TGTGCCAGCAGTGAAAGGGACAGCGAAAAACTGTTTTTT. Protein: CASSERDSEKLFF.

In this sample, this clonotype turned up a few times. The CDR3 region is CSAKGTPYEQYF. The CDR3 DNA sequence: TGCAGTGCTAAAGGTACCCCCTACGAGCAGTACTTC. V gene TRBV20-1 combines with J gene TRBJ2-7, with D uncertain. CDR1 is DFQATT and CDR2 is SNEGSKA in the germline V gene (reference sequence). The length of the CDR3 is 12 residues. The ends were cut back, 4 bases at V and 2 bases at J, with 9 bases in the middle.

CDR3 sequence: CASSLWTETGELFF. Written as DNA, the CDR3 is TGTGCCAGCAGCCTTTGGACAGAGACCGGGGAGCTGTTTTTT. This sequence joins TRBV2 and TRBJ2-2, with D perhaps matching TRBD1 (6 bases). V was cut by 6 bases and J by 5 bases, with 13 bases left in between. The CDR3 has 14 amino acids. Germline lookup yields CDR1 SNHLY and CDR2 FYNNEI.

The V and J genes are TRBV7-8 and TRBJ1-6; D not certain. Deletions cut 10 bases from V and 10 bases from J, with 17 bases between. Germline V CDR1 and CDR2: SGHVS, FQNEAQ. There are 13 residues in the CDR3. The CDR3 region is CAISYSTGSPLHF. As DNA, the CDR3 is TGTGCCATCAGTTACTCGACGGGGTCACCCCTCCACTTT.